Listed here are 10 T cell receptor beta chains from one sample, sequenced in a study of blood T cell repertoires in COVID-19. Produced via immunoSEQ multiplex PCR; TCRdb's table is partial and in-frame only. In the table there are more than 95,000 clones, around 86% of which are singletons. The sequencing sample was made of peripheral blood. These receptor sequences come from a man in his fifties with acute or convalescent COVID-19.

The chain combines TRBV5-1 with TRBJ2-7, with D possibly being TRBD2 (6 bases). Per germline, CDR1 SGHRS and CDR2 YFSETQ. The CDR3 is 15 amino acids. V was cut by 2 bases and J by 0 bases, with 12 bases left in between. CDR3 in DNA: TGCGCCAGCAGCTTTATTGCGGGGAGCTCCTACGAGCAGTACTTC. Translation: CASSFIAGSSYEQYF.

In nucleotides, the CDR3 is TGTGCCAGCAGCAAAGCCGGGACAGGGGAACCCGAGCAGTACTTC. Its translation is CASSKAGTGEPEQYF. The gene calls are TRBV6-5 and TRBJ2-7; 10 bases agree with TRBD1. Germline lookup yields CDR1 MNHEY and CDR2 SVGAGI. With 6 bases clipped from V and 6 bases from J, the junction kept 11 bases outside the gene matches. The length of the CDR3 is 15 residues.

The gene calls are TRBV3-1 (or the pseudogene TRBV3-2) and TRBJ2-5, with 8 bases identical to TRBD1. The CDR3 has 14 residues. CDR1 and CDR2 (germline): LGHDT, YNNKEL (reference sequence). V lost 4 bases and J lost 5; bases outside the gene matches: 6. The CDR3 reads CASSLRQGRETQYF. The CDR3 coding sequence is TGTGCCAGCAGCCTAAGACAGGGGCGGGAGACCCAGTACTTC.

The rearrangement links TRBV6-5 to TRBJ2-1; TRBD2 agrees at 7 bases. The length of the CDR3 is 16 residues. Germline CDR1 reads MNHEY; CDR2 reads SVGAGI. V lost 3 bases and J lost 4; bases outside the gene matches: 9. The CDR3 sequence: CASSYRGAGSYNEQFF. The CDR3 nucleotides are TGTGCCAGCAGTTATCGGGGAGCGGGATCGTACAATGAGCAGTTCTTC.

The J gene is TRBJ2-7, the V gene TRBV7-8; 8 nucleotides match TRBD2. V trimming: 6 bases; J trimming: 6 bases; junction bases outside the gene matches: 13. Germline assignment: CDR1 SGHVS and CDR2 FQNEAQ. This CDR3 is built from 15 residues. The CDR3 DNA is TGTGCCAGCAGAGAGCGCGGGAGGCGGACGGGCGAGCAGTACTTC. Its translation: CASRERGRRTGEQYF. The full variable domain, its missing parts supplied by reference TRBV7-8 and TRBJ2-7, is GAGVSQSPRYKVAKRGQDVALRCDPISGHVSLFWYQQALGQGPEFLTYFQNEAQLDKSGLPSDRFFAERPEGSVSTLKIQRTQQEDSAVYLCASRERGRRTGEQYFGPGTRLTVT.

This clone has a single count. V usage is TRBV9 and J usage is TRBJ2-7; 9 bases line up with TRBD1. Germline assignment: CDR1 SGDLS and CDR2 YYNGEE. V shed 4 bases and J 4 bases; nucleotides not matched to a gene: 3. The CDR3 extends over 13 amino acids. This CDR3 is CASSRDREYEQYF. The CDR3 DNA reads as TGTGCCAGCAGCCGGGACAGGGAATACGAGCAGTACTTC.

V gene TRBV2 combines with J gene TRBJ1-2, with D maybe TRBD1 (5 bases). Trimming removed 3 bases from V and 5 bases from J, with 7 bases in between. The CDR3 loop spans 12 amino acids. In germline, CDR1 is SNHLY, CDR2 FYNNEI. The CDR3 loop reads CASSDQGYGYTF. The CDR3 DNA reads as TGTGCCAGCAGTGATCAGGGATATGGCTACACCTTC.

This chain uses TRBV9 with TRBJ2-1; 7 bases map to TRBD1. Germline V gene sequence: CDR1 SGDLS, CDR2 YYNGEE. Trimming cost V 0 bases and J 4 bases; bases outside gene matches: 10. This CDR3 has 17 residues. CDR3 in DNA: TGTGCCAGCAGCGTAGCTGGACCGGGACAGCCTTACAATGAGCAGTTCTTC. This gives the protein CASSVAGPGQPYNEQFF.

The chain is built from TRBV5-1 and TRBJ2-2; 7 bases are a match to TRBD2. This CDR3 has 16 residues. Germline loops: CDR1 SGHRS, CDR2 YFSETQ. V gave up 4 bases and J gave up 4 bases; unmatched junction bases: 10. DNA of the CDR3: TGCGCCAGCAGCCCGAGGGGCGGGAGTGGCACCGGGGAGCTGTTTTTT. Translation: CASSPRGGSGTGELFF.

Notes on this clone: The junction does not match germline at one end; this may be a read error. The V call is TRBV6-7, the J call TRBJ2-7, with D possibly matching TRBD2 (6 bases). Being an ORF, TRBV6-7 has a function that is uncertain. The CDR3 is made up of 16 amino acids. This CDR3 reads CASSNSGTPHSGEQYF. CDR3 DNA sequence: TGTGCCAGCAGTAACTCGGGGACTCCCCACTCGGGTGAGCAGTACTTC.